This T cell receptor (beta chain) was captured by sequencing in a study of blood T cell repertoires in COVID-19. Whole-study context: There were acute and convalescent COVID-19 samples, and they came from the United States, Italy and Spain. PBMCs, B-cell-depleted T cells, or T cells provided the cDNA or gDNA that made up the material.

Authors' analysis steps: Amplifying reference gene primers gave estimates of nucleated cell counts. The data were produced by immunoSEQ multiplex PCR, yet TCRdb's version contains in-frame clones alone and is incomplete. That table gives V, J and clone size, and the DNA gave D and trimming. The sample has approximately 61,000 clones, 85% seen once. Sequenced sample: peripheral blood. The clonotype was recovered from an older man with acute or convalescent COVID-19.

Here the CDR3 reads CASTGQGGIYGYTF. The DNA for the CDR3 is TGTGCCAGCACTGGACAGGGTGGGATTTACGGCTACACCTTC. This sequence joins TRBV2 and TRBJ1-2; 8 bases map to TRBD1. The CDR3 sequence is 14 residues long. Germline values: CDR1 SNHLY, CDR2 FYNNEI. The trim removed 7 bases at V and 8 bases at J, leaving 12 bases unmatched. The full variable domain, completed using reference TRBV2 and TRBJ1-2, is EPEVTQTPSHQVTQMGQEVILRCVPISNHLYFYWYRQILGQKVEFLVSFYNNEISEKSEIFDDQFSVERPDGSNFTLKIRSTKLEDSAMYFCASTGQGGIYGYTFGSGTRLTVV.